The 28 T cell receptor beta chains in this list originate from one sample, sequenced in a study of cytomegalovirus exposure and HLA in healthy donors. PCR involved 60 Vbeta and 13 Jbeta primers. Assay: immunoSEQ multiplex PCR; the TCRdb copy retains only in-frame clones and omits some. The sample lists just over 150,000 clones; around 80% were seen once. Input material: PBMCs. The receptors stem from a male donor in good health and CMV-seropositive.

With regard to this clone: Relative to the germline gene, one junction end is altered; a read error may explain this. This chain connects TRBV5-1 to TRBJ1-5; 10 nucleotides line up with TRBD1. The CDR3 contains 14 residues. The germline V gene encodes CDR1 SGHRS and CDR2 YFSETQ. The CDR3, as DNA: TGTGCCAGCAGTCTGACAGGGGGCGATCAGCCCCAGCATTTT. The encoded protein is CASSLTGGDQPQHF.

The chain is built from TRBV7-2 and TRBJ2-6; a possible D gene is TRBD1 (5 bases). V was cut by 4 bases and J by 2 bases, with 15 bases left in between. Germline V gene sequence: CDR1 SGHTA, CDR2 FQGNSA. The CDR3 is 17 residues long. CDR3 in DNA: TGTGCCAGCAGCTGGGGTGGGGCGAGGACTGGGGCCAACGTCCTGACTTTC. This translates into CASSWGGARTGANVLTF.

V is TRBV2 and J is TRBJ1-1, with TRBD1 identical over 9 bases. CDR1 and CDR2 (germline): SNHLY, FYNNEI. There are 14 residues in the CDR3. V was clipped by 5 bases and J by 8 bases; unmatched bases: 9. This chain's CDR3 is CASSYSPGTGEAFF. In DNA, the CDR3 is TGTGCCAGCAGTTACTCCCCCGGGACAGGGGAAGCTTTCTTT.

Only one count was recorded for this clone. This CDR3 reads CASRGSSTDTQYF. The DNA of the CDR3 is TGTGCCAGCAGGGGTAGCAGCACAGATACGCAGTATTTT. The J gene is TRBJ2-3, the V gene TRBV6-6; no firm D call. This CDR3 has 13 amino acids. The germline gives CDR1 MNHNY, CDR2 SVGAGI (reference sequence). The V end lost 6 bases, the J end lost 0 bases, and 7 bases lay between the germline ends.

About this clone itself: Other nucleotide sequences in the sample specify the same CDR3. The V gene is TRBV7-9, the J gene TRBJ2-7, with 10 nucleotides matching TRBD1. Germline CDR1 reads SEHNR; CDR2 reads FQNEAQ (reference sequence). V was pared by 4 bases and J by 0 bases, with 3 bases of the junction left unmatched. The CDR3 covers 15 residues. Here the CDR3 DNA reads TGTGCCAGCAGCTCCCGGACAGGGGGCTCCTACGAGCAGTACTTC. Translation: CASSSRTGGSYEQYF.

This clone was found once. V and J are TRBV7-6 and TRBJ2-7, with 9 bases that match TRBD1. The CDR3 sequence is 14 residues long. J gave up 5 bases and V 5 bases, and 7 bases lay outside the gene matches. In germline, CDR1 is SGHVS, CDR2 FNYEAQ. The chain's CDR3 is CASSPYGQGNEQYF. The CDR3 DNA follows: TGTGCCAGCAGCCCTTACGGACAGGGGAACGAGCAGTACTTC.

The rearrangement uses TRBV4-1 and TRBJ2-1; D is uncertain. The CDR3 runs to 15 residues. Trimming took off 6 bases at V and 0 bases at J, with 12 bases between the two ends. Germline V gives CDR1 MGHRA, CDR2 YSYEKL. This chain's CDR3 is CASSRQGGSYNEQFF. In DNA, the CDR3 is TGCGCCAGCAGTCGGCAAGGCGGCTCCTACAATGAGCAGTTCTTC.

The V and J genes are TRBV28 and TRBJ1-4; D is undetermined. Per germline, CDR1 MDHEN and CDR2 SYDVKM. Trimming cost V 3 bases and J 0 bases, with 11 bases left between them. The CDR3 extends over 16 amino acids. The CDR3 reads CASSLGRETTNEKLFF. The DNA for the CDR3 is TGTGCCAGCAGTTTGGGCAGAGAAACAACTAATGAAAAACTGTTTTTT.

The chain has TRBV18 and TRBJ1-5; 8 nucleotides align to TRBD1. The CDR3 loop spans 15 amino acids. The ends lost 6 bases at V and 4 bases at J; junction bases unmatched: 8. CDR1 is KGHSH, CDR2 LQKENI, per germline. The CDR3 reads CASSRDRGLNQPQHF. The CDR3, as DNA: TGTGCCAGCTCTCGTGACAGGGGCCTTAATCAGCCCCAGCATTTT.

V is TRBV15 and J is TRBJ2-7; 7 positions match TRBD2. V was pared by 5 bases and J by 2 bases, with 12 bases of the junction left unmatched. The CDR3 length is 16 residues. Germline V gives CDR1 LNHNV, CDR2 YYDKDF (reference sequence). CDR3: CATSDLGGRVPYEQYF. The CDR3 nucleotides read TGTGCCACCAGCGATTTAGGAGGGAGGGTCCCCTACGAGCAGTACTTC. Complete variable domain (other parts from reference TRBV15 and TRBJ2-7): DAMVIQNPRYQVTQFGKPVTLSCSQTLNHNVMYWYQQKSSQAPKLLFHYYDKDFNNEADTPDNFQSRRPNTSFCFLDIRSPGLGDTAMYLCATSDLGGRVPYEQYFGPGTRLTVT.

The V call is TRBV25-1, the J call TRBJ2-2; 9 nucleotides line up with TRBD2. The CDR3 has 17 residues. The germline V gene encodes CDR1 MGHDK and CDR2 SYGVNS. V lost 1 base to trimming and J lost 9 bases; unmatched junction nucleotides: 12. CDR3 DNA: TGTGCCAGCAGTGAATCAACCACCAGCGGGAGGTCCCGGGAGCTGTTTTTT. This sequence encodes CASSESTTSGRSRELFF.

This clone was seen only a few times. V is TRBV5-4 and J is TRBJ2-1; D perhaps matches TRBD2 (5 bases). CDR3 length: 14 amino acids. V lost 4 bases and J lost 2, with 10 bases in between. Germline values: CDR1 SGHNT, CDR2 YYREEE (reference sequence). The CDR3, as DNA: TGTGCCAGCAGCCGGGGTTCTGCCTACAATGAGCAGTTCTTC. This gives the protein CASSRGSAYNEQFF.

The CDR3 bases are TGTGCCAGTAGGTGGGCGTCGAACACTGAAGCTTTCTTT. Its translation: CASRWASNTEAFF. The chain is built from TRBV19 and TRBJ1-1, with D unresolved. Trimming cost V 6 bases and J 1 base, with 9 bases left between them. Germline-derived CDR1 and CDR2 are LNHDA and SQIVND (reference sequence). The CDR3 covers 13 residues. The entire variable domain, with the rest obtained from reference TRBV19 and TRBJ1-1, is as follows: DGGITQSPKYLFRKEGQNVTLSCEQNLNHDAMYWYRQDPGQGLRLIYYSQIVNDFQKGDIAEGYSVSREKKESFPLTVTSAQKNPTAFYLCASRWASNTEAFFGQGTRLTVV.

The count of this clone is one. V is TRBV19 and J is TRBJ2-3; D remains ambiguous. Trimming shortened V by 8 bases and J by 3 bases, and 12 bases separated the two germline ends. The CDR3 extends over 13 amino acids. CDR1 LNHDA and CDR2 SQIVND come from the germline V gene (reference sequence). The CDR3 is CASALGTTDTQYF. CDR3 nucleotides: TGTGCCAGTGCTCTAGGAACGACAGATACGCAGTATTTT.

This clone was seen a handful of times. The chain uses TRBV5-1 and TRBJ1-2; TRBD1 agrees at 9 bases. The CDR3 sequence is 14 residues long. Germline V lookup: CDR1 SGHRS, CDR2 YFSETQ. With 4 bases clipped from V and 8 bases from J, the junction kept 9 bases outside the gene matches. CDR3 in amino acids: CASSGTGTGMGYTF. The CDR3 DNA reads as TGCGCCAGCAGCGGAACCGGGACAGGGATGGGCTACACCTTC.

Concerning this clone: Other DNA sequences in the same sample also yield this CDR3. The chain joins TRBV6-5 to TRBJ2-7; 10 nucleotides agree with TRBD1. The CDR3 totals 14 residues. The ends lost 7 bases at V and 3 bases at J; junction bases unmatched: 6. Per the germline V gene, CDR1 is MNHEY and CDR2 is SVGAGI. The CDR3 region has the DNA TGTGCCAGCACCCCGACAGGGGGCTTCTACGAGCAGTACTTC. As protein: CASTPTGGFYEQYF.

The chain recombines TRBV6-1 with TRBJ2-1; the match to TRBD2 covers 8 bases. In germline, CDR1 is MNHNS, CDR2 SASEGT. Trimming at V came to 2 bases and at J to 2 bases, leaving 5 bases not matched to a gene. This CDR3 contains 16 residues. CDR3 protein: CASSENGSGAYNEQFF. DNA of the CDR3: TGTGCCAGCAGTGAAAACGGTAGCGGGGCCTACAATGAGCAGTTCTTC.

The V call is TRBV6-1, the J call TRBJ2-4; weak D call: TRBD2 (5 bases). CDR3 length equals 14 residues. In germline, CDR1 is MNHNS, CDR2 SASEGT. V was trimmed by 3 bases and J by 6 bases, leaving 12 bases between them. The CDR3 sequence: CASSDHGRGNIQYF. CDR3 coding DNA: TGTGCCAGCAGTGACCATGGACGGGGAAACATTCAGTACTTC.

The chain links TRBV5-6 to TRBJ2-7; D is ambiguous. Germline V CDR1 and CDR2: SGHDT, YYEEEE. The V and J ends lost 4 bases and 2 bases respectively, with 16 bases between them. CDR3 size: 15 residues. CDR3: CASSPIAADTYEQYF. CDR3 bases: TGTGCCAGCAGCCCGATCGCTGCAGACACCTACGAGCAGTACTTC.

The chain employs TRBV5-4 and TRBJ2-2; 15 bases map to TRBD2. Trimming removed 6 bases from V and 5 bases from J; junction bases left unmatched: 2. Per germline, CDR1 SGHNT and CDR2 YYREEE (reference sequence). The CDR3 consists of 15 residues. CDR3 DNA: TGTGCCAGCAAAGGACTAGCGGGGGGGACCGGGGAGCTGTTTTTT. Protein sequence: CASKGLAGGTGELFF.

V usage is TRBV10-3 and J usage is TRBJ2-3; 9 nucleotides line up with TRBD2. Germline loops: CDR1 ENHRY, CDR2 SYGVKD. CDR3 length: 20 amino acids. V dropped 4 bases and J dropped 0; count of bases not matched to a gene: 17. The CDR3 loop is CAISGRETSGYLKSTDTQYF. The CDR3 nucleotides are TGTGCCATCAGTGGGAGGGAGACTAGCGGCTATCTTAAGAGCACAGATACGCAGTATTTT.

The chain recombines TRBV2 with TRBJ2-1; D might be TRBD1 (5 bases). The CDR3 is 14 amino acids. Trimming removed 4 bases at V and 2 bases at J, with 9 bases between. Germline loops: CDR1 SNHLY, CDR2 FYNNEI. Here the CDR3 DNA reads TGTGCCAGCAGTGGACAGCGCCCCTACAATGAGCAGTTCTTC. It codes for CASSGQRPYNEQFF.

This clone was found a few times. The chain has TRBV11-3 and TRBJ2-1; TRBD2 matches 10 bases. Trimming cost V 4 bases and J 4 bases; bases outside gene matches: 7. The CDR3 totals 16 residues. Germline CDR1 SGHNT, CDR2 YENEEA. CDR3 amino acids: CASSSTGTSVYNEQFF. CDR3 nucleotides: TGTGCCAGCAGCTCGACCGGGACTAGCGTATACAATGAGCAGTTCTTC.

This clone has more than one count but fewer than ten. The V gene is TRBV5-1, the J gene TRBJ2-1; no firm D call. V lost 4 bases and J lost 7, with 9 bases in between. The CDR3 runs to 12 residues. Germline assignment: CDR1 SGHRS and CDR2 YFSETQ. This CDR3 reads CASSHSWNEQFF. The CDR3 nucleotides are TGCGCCAGCAGCCACTCGTGGAATGAGCAGTTCTTC.

This clone has just a few counts. The CDR3 spells CASSQDRANNQPQHF. CDR3 DNA: TGTGCCAGCAGCCAGGACAGGGCCAACAATCAGCCCCAGCATTTT. The chain links TRBV4-2 to TRBJ1-5; 8 bases align to TRBD1. CDR1 and CDR2 from the germline V gene are LGHNA and YNFKEQ. The CDR3 is 15 amino acids. J was trimmed by 3 bases and V by 3 bases; bases with no gene match: 4.

The chain employs TRBV27 and TRBJ1-2, with 7 bases aligning to TRBD1. The junction had 3 bases not matched to a gene; V was cut back by 3 bases and J by 8 bases. The CDR3 loop spans 12 amino acids. Germline V lookup: CDR1 MNHEY, CDR2 SMNVEV (reference sequence). CDR3 region: CASSFDRAGYTF. The CDR3 nucleotides read TGTGCCAGCAGTTTTGACAGGGCCGGCTACACCTTC.

The genes are TRBV5-1 and TRBJ2-1; 11 bases agree with TRBD2. The length of the CDR3 is 15 residues. From germline, CDR1 is SGHRS and CDR2 YFSETQ. The junction had 2 bases not matched to a gene; V was cut back by 4 bases and J by 2 bases. CDR3 coding DNA: TGCGCCAGCAGCGAGGGACTAGCGGCCTACAATGAGCAGTTCTTC. Amino acid sequence: CASSEGLAAYNEQFF.

In regard to this clone: Compared with germline, one end of the junction differs, possibly owing to a read error. The CDR3 is CASGLSTAPPGQPF. The CDR3 region has the DNA TGTGCTAGTGGTTTGTCAACTGCCCCTCCGGGACAGCCCTTT. The rearrangement uses TRBV12-5 and TRBJ1-6, with 7 bases that match TRBD1. Germline CDR1 and CDR2: LGHNT and FRNRAP. The CDR3 consists of 14 residues.